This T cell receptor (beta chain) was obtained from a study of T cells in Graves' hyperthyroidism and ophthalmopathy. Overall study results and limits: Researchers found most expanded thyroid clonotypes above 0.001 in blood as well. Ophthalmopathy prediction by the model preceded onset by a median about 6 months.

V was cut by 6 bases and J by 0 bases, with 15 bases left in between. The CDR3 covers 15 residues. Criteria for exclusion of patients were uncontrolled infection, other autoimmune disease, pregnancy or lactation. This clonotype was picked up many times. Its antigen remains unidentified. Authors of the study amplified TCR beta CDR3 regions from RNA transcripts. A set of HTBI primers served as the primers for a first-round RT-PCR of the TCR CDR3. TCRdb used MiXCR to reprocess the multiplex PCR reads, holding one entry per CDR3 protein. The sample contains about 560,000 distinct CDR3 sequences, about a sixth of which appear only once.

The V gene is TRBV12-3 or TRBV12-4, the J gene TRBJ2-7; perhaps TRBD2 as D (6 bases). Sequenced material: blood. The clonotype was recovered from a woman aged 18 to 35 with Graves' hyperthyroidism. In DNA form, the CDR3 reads TGTGCCAGCAGCCAGCCGGCGGGGAGCTCCTACGAGCAGTACTTC. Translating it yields CASSQPAGSSYEQYF.